This T cell receptor (beta chain) was recovered during a study of CD8+ T cells in alopecia areata. General study results and limits: Especially in alopecia totalis/universalis, lesional scalp showed greater clonality than normal scalp did.

Extraction of RNA preceded its reverse transcription into cDNA, which served as the sequencing template. Generated by immunoSEQ multiplex PCR, the TCRdb table keeps only in-frame clones and is missing some. The record shows approximately 110,000 clones for this sample, with no singletons present. V gave up 2 bases and J gave up 0 bases, with 6 bases separating them. The CDR3 sequence is 15 residues long. CDR1 and CDR2 from the germline V gene are NSHNY and SYGAGN. This clone was seen repeatedly, ten times or more. Antigen: not known. There is a difference at residue 12 between the TCRdb protein and the DNA translation, so the protein given here was translated from the DNA. Gene names are mouse gene names. Sequencing ends 3 residues short of the CDR3 end; the germline J gene provides the rest.

The sample comprised lesional skin. The V and J genes are TRBV13-1 and TRBJ1-6; perhaps TRBD1 as D (5 bases). TRBJ1-6 belongs to the ORF category, with a function that is uncertain. This TCR was recovered from a C3H/HeJ mouse with alopecia areata. Mice of this strain are of MHC haplotype H2-k. CDR3 protein: CASSEQASYNSPLYF. The covered CDR3 bases are TGTGCCAGCAGTGAACAGGCTTCCTATAATTCGCCC.